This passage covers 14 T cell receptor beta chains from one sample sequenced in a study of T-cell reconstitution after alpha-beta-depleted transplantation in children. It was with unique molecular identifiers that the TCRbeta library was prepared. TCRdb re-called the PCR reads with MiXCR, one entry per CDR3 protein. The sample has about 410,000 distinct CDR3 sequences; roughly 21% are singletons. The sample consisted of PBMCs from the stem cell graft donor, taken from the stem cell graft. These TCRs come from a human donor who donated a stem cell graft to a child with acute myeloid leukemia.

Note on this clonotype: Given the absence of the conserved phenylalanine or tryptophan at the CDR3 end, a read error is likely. The DNA for the CDR3 is TGTGCCAGCAGTTCACGGGGACTAGCGACCTACGAGCAGTACTGC. This translates into CASSSRGLATYEQYC. The chain couples TRBV6-2 or TRBV6-3 to TRBJ2-7, with 10 bases matching TRBD2. The J segment lost 2 bases and the V segment lost 4 bases, leaving 5 bases of the junction unmatched. The CDR3 totals 15 residues. In germline, CDR1 is MNHEY, CDR2 SVGEGT.

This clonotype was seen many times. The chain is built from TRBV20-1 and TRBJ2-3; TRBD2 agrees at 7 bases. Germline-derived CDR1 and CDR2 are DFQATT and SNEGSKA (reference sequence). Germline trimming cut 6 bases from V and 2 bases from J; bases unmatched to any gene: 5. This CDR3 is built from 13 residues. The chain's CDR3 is CSALAGLTDTQYF. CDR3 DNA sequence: TGCAGTGCGTTAGCGGGTCTCACAGATACGCAGTATTTT.

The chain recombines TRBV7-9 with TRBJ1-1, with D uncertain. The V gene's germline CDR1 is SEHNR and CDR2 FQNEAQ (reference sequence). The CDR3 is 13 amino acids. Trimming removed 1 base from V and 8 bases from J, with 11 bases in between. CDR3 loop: CASSLVVGSEAFF. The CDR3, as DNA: TGTGCCAGCAGCTTAGTAGTAGGCTCAGAAGCTTTCTTT.

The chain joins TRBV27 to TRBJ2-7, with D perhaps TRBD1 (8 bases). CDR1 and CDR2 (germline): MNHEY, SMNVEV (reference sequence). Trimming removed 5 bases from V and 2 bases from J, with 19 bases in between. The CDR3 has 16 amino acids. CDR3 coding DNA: TGTGCCAGCAGTCAGAGAGACAGGGGACTAACCTACGAGCAGTACTTC. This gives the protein CASSQRDRGLTYEQYF.

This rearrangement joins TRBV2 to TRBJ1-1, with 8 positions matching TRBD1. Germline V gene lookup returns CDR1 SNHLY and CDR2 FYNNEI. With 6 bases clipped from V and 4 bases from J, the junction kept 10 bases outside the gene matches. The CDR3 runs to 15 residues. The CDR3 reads CASRGTQGAFTEAFF. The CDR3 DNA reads TGTGCCAGCAGGGGCACCCAGGGGGCCTTCACTGAAGCTTTCTTT.

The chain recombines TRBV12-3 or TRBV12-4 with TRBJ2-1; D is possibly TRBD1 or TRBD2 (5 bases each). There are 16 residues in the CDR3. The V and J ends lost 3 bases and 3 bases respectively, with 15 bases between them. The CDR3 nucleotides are TGTGCCAGCAGTTTCGAGGGGAAGGAAATCTACAATGAGCAGTTCTTC. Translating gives CASSFEGKEIYNEQFF.

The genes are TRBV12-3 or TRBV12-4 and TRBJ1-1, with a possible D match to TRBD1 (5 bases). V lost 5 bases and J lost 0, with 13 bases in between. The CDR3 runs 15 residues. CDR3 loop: CASSLRQTLNTEAFF. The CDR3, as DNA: TGTGCCAGCAGTCTTCGACAGACTCTGAACACTGAAGCTTTCTTT.

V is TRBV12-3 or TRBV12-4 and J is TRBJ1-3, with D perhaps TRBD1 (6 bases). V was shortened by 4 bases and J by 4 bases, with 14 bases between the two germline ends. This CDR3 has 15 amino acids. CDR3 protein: CASSSITGKGNTIYF. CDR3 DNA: TGTGCCAGCAGTTCTATCACAGGGAAGGGAAACACCATATATTTT.

The chain's CDR3 is CASSQMGVSSPLHF. For the CDR3, the DNA is TGTGCCAGCAGCCAAATGGGGGTATCTTCACCCCTCCACTTT. The chain uses TRBV7-3 and TRBJ1-6; perhaps TRBD1 as D (5 bases). Looked up from germline, CDR1 is SGHTA and CDR2 is FQGTGA. The CDR3 totals 14 residues. V lost 5 bases and J lost 9, with 14 bases in between.

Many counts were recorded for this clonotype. CDR3 loop: CSARSLASGSSLYEQFF. In nucleotides, the CDR3 is TGCAGTGCTAGGAGTTTGGCTAGCGGGAGTAGTCTCTATGAGCAGTTCTTC. This chain joins TRBV20-1 and TRBJ2-1; TRBD2 matches 10 bases. Per the germline V gene, CDR1 is DFQATT and CDR2 is SNEGSKA (reference sequence). CDR3 size: 17 residues. V lost 3 bases, J lost 8 bases, and 16 bases stayed unmatched.

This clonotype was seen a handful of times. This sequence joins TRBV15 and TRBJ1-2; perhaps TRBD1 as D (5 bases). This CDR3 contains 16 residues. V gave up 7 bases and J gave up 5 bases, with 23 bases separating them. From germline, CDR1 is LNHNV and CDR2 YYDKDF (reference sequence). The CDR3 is CATTNIKRGRTYGYTF. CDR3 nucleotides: TGTGCCACCACCAATATCAAGCGGGGCAGGACGTATGGCTACACCTTC.

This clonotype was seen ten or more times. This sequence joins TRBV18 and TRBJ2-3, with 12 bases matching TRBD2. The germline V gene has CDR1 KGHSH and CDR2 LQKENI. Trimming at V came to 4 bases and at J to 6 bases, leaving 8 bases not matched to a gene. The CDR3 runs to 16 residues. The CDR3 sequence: CASSLTSGSLGDTQYF. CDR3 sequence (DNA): TGTGCCAGCTCACTGACTAGCGGGAGTCTCGGGGATACGCAGTATTTT.

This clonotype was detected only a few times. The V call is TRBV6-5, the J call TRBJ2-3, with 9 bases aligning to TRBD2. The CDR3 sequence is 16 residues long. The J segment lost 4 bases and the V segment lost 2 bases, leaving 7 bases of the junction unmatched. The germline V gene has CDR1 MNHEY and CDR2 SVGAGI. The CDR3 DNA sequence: TGTGCCAGCAGTTACGTCTTAGCGGGAGCATCAGATACGCAGTATTTT. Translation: CASSYVLAGASDTQYF.

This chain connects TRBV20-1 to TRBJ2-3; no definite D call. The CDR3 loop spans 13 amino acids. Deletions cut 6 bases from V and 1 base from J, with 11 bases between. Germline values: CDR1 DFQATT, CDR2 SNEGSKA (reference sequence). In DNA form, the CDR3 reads TGCAGTGCGGTCCTAGATGGCACAGATACGCAGTATTTT. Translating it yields CSAVLDGTDTQYF.